The clone carrying this TCR beta chain was observed a handful of times. This entry belongs to a study of human T cells and chemical hapten exposure. Across the study: Upper back patch tests used 0.01% DPC, scored after 6 days. Variability of per-sample TCR yields stemmed mainly from small differences in pooled library volume. Alopecia areata, totalis and universalis patients, mostly female, were included.

TCRdb fed the RACE reads into MiXCR, producing one record per CDR3 protein. Of about 290,000 distinct CDR3 sequences in the sample, around 7.3% were seen once. V lost 3 bases, J lost 4 bases, and 12 bases stayed unmatched. CDR1 is SGHTA, CDR2 FQGNSA, per germline. This CDR3 region has 17 residues. As to time point: pre-sensitization, week 0. Treatment denoted: therapeutic diphenylcyclopropenone sensitization with weekly scalp DPC. J is TRBJ1-1 and V is TRBV7-2; 9 nucleotides agree with TRBD1. This sequence was found in a man aged 18 to 29 with alopecia areata. Some clones in this sample may be carry-over from other donors' samples. The sequencing used whole blood, collected in connection with sensitization to the hapten diphenylcyclopropenone (DPC). CDR3 sequence: CASSFVPGQGGGTEAFF. CDR3 in DNA: TGTGCCAGCAGCTTCGTCCCGGGACAGGGTGGAGGCACTGAAGCTTTCTTT.